The clone carrying this T cell receptor (beta chain) was seen many times. This sample stems from a study of blood T cell repertoires in COVID-19. Study at large: The United States, Italy and Spain were the sources of the acute and convalescent COVID-19 samples. T cells, B-cell-depleted T cells, or PBMCs supplied cDNA or gDNA.

The CDR3 extends over 14 amino acids. In germline, CDR1 is SQVTM, CDR2 ANQGSEA. With V trimmed by 7 bases and J by 7 bases, 12 bases remained unmatched. Authors' processing steps: Cell counts per sample came from amplifying reference gene primers. TCRdb keeps only in-frame clones here, not all; method: immunoSEQ multiplex PCR. V and J calls and clone size are given by that table; D and trimming were obtained from the DNA. The data contain approximately 180,000 clones, roughly 85% of them singletons. This receptor was obtained from a woman aged 70-85 years with acute or convalescent COVID-19. The source material was peripheral blood. The chain joins TRBV29-1 to TRBJ2-1; the match to TRBD2 covers 8 bases. The CDR3 loop is CSAGGGPQVNEQFF. The CDR3 region has the DNA TGCAGCGCGGGGGGGGGACCCCAAGTTAATGAGCAGTTCTTC.